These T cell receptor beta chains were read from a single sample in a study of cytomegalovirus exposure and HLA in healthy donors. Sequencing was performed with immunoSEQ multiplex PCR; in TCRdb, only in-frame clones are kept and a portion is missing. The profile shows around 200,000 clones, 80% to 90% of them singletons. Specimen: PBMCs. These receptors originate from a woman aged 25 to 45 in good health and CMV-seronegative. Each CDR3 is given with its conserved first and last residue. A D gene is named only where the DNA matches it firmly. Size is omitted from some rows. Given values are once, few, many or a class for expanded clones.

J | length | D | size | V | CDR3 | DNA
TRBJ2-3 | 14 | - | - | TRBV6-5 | CASSTTISTDTQYF | TGTGCCAGCAGCACGACTATTAGCACAGATACGCAGTATTTT
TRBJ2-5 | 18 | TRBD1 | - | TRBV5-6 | CASSLGAPGQGVQETQYF | TGTGCCAGCAGCTTGGGAGCCCCGGGACAGGGGGTACAAGAGACCCAGTACTTC
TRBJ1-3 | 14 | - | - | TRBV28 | CASSSGGVGNTIYF | TGTGCCAGCAGTTCGGGGGGCGTGGGAAACACCATATATTTT
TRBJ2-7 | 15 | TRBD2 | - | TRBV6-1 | CASSEMGLAVVEQYF | TGTGCCAGCAGTGAGATGGGACTAGCAGTGGTCGAGCAGTACTTC
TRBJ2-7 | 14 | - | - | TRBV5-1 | CASSLGGGADEQYF | TGCGCCAGCTCCCTGGGGGGGGGCGCGGACGAGCAGTACTTC
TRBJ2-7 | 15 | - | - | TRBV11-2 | CASSLGAVSGYEQYF | TGTGCCAGCAGCTTGGGAGCGGTTTCGGGCTACGAGCAGTACTTC
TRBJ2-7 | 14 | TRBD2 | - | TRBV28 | CASSLGLALREQYF | TGTGCCAGCAGCCTGGGACTAGCTTTGAGGGAGCAGTACTTC
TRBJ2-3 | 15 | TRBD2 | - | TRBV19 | CASSIGLAGRNTQYF | TGTGCCAGTAGTATTGGACTAGCGGGGAGGAATACGCAGTATTTT
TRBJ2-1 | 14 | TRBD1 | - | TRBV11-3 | CASSGTGQYNEQFF | TGTGCCAGCAGCGGGACAGGGCAGTACAATGAGCAGTTCTTC
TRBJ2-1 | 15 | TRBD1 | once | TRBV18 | CASSARDRGHNEQFF | TGTGCCAGCTCAGCCCGAGACAGGGGGCATAATGAGCAGTTCTTC
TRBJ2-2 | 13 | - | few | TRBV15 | CATSSYRAGELFF | TGTGCCACCAGCAGTTACAGGGCCGGGGAGCTGTTTTTT
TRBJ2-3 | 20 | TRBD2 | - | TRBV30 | CAWSVTSRLGLAGAGNTQYF | TGTGCCTGGAGTGTGACCTCCCGGCTCGGACTAGCGGGGGCGGGGAATACGCAGTATTTT
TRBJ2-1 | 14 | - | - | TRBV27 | CASSLRETYNEQFF | TGTGCCAGCTCCCTACGGGAGACGTACAATGAGCAGTTCTTC
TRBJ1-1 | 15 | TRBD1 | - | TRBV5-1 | CASSLWTGRETEAFF | TGCGCCAGCAGCTTATGGACAGGGAGGGAGACTGAAGCTTTCTTT
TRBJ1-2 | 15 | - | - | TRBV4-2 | CASSRAGEENYGYTF | TGTGCCAGCAGCCGAGCTGGGGAGGAGAACTATGGCTACACCTTC
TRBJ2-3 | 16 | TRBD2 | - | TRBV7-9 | CASSWTSGGTTDTQYF | TGTGCCAGCAGCTGGACTAGCGGGGGGACCACAGATACGCAGTATTTT
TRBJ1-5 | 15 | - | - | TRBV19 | CASSIEVASNQPQHF | TGTGCCAGTAGTATAGAAGTGGCTTCCAATCAGCCCCAGCATTTT
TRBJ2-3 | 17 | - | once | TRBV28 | CASSPHLGRTSTDTQYF | TGTGCCAGCAGCCCGCACTTAGGACGGACTAGCACAGATACGCAGTATTTT
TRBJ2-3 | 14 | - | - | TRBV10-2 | CASSESQGTDTQYF | TGCGCCAGCAGTGAGTCGCAGGGGACAGATACGCAGTATTTT
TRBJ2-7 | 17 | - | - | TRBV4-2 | CASSQDGTAGAQYEQYF | TGTGCCAGCAGCCAAGATGGCACAGCAGGGGCGCAATACGAGCAGTACTTC
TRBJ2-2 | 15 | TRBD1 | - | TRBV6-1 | CASSPRTGYTGELFF | TGTGCCAGCAGTCCCCGGACAGGCTACACCGGGGAGCTGTTTTTT
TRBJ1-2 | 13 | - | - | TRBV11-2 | CASSLVRRDGYTF | TGTGCCAGCAGCTTAGTCAGGAGGGATGGCTACACCTTC
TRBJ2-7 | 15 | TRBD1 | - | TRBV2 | CASSERDRVRNEQYF | TGTGCCAGCAGTGAACGGGACAGGGTAAGAAACGAGCAGTACTTC
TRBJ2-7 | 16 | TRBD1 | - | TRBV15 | CATSRGWGQGAHEQYF | TGTGCCACCAGCAGGGGATGGGGACAGGGGGCTCACGAGCAGTACTTC
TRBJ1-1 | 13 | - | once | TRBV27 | CASSLTVNTEAFF | TGTGCCAGCAGCCTGACAGTGAACACTGAAGCTTTCTTT
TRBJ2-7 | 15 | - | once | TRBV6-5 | CASSVNRQNDYEQYF | TGTGCCAGCAGTGTTAACCGACAGAATGACTACGAGCAGTACTTC
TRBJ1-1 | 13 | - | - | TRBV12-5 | CASGLWTGGEAFF | TGTGCTAGTGGTTTGTGGACGGGCGGGGAAGCTTTCTTT
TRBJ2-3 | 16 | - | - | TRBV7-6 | CASSLEASGEGGTQYF | TGTGCCAGCAGCTTAGAGGCTAGCGGAGAAGGGGGTACGCAGTATTTT
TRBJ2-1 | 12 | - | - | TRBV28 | CASSFSIGEQFF | TGTGCCAGCAGTTTTAGTATTGGTGAGCAGTTCTTC
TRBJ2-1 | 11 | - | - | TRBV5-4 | CATPRGNEQFF | TGTGCCACCCCCCGGGGCAATGAGCAGTTCTTC
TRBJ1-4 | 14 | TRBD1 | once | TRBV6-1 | CASSEGQGYEKLFF | TGTGCCAGCAGTGAAGGACAGGGTTATGAAAAACTGTTTTTT
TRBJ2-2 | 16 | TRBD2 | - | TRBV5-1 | CASSSDSGRFAGELFF | TGCGCCAGCAGCTCTGATAGCGGGAGGTTTGCCGGGGAGCTGTTTTTT
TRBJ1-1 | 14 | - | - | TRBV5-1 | CASSFSGAPTEAFF | TGCGCCAGCAGCTTTTCAGGGGCGCCCACTGAAGCTTTCTTT
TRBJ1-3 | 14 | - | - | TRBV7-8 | CASSSTASGNTIYF | TGTGCCAGCAGCTCAACAGCCTCTGGAAACACCATATATTTT
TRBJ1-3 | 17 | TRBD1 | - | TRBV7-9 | CASSYLPGQSSGNTIYF | TGTGCCAGCAGCTACCTTCCGGGACAGAGCTCTGGAAACACCATATATTTT
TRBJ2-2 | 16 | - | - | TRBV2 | CASSEALEVGTGELFF | TGTGCCAGCAGTGAAGCACTAGAAGTTGGCACCGGGGAGCTGTTTTTT
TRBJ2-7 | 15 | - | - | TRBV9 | CASSPTDWPSYEQYF | TGTGCCAGCAGCCCGACTGACTGGCCCTCCTACGAGCAGTACTTC
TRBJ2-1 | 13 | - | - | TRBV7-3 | CASSASPYNEQFF | TGTGCCAGCAGCGCCAGTCCCTACAATGAGCAGTTCTTC
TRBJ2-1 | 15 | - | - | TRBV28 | CASSLFPSQRDEQFF | TGTGCCAGCAGTTTATTCCCTAGCCAGCGGGATGAGCAGTTCTTC
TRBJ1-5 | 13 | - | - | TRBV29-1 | CSVVSGSNQPQHF | TGCAGCGTTGTATCAGGTAGCAATCAGCCCCAGCATTTT
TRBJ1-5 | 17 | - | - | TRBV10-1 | CASPKAGGLRRSQPQHF | TGCGCCAGCCCTAAAGCTGGGGGCTTAAGGAGAAGTCAGCCCCAGCATTTT